These T cell receptor beta chains were read from a single sample in a study of blood T cell repertoires in COVID-19. Some clones are missing from TCRdb's copy, which holds only in-frame ones; the method was immunoSEQ multiplex PCR. The sample yields under 90,000 clones, roughly 80% seen once. The specimen sequenced was peripheral blood. These receptors all come from a woman older than 75 with active or convalescent COVID-19. Each CDR3 is given with its conserved first and last residue. The order of the fields is V gene, J gene, clone size, D gene, CDR3 protein, CDR3 DNA. A D gene is named only where the DNA matches it firmly. Clone size appears in some rows only: once, few, many, or a class for an expanded clone.

>TRBV7-2|TRBJ2-2|once|TRBD2
CASSLARVSGGLAGELFF
TGTGCCAGCAGCTTAGCGAGGGTGTCGGGGGGTCTCGCCGGGGAGCTGTTTTTT
>TRBV9|TRBJ1-5|.|.
CASSVGTGGVGQPQHF
TGTGCCAGCAGCGTAGGAACCGGCGGGGTTGGTCAGCCCCAGCATTTT
>TRBV6-6|TRBJ1-1|.|.
CASRTGSVTEAFF
TGTGCCAGCAGGACAGGTTCGGTTACTGAAGCTTTCTTT
>TRBV19|TRBJ1-5|.|TRBD1
CATAGTGGGGNQPQHF
TGTGCCACTGCTGGGACAGGGGGTGGTGGGAATCAGCCCCAGCATTTT
>TRBV7-9|TRBJ2-7|.|.
CASSLELAVEQYF
TGTGCCAGCAGCTTAGAGTTGGCTGTCGAGCAGTACTTC
>TRBV2|TRBJ1-2|.|.
CASSDRTSLPSGYTF
TGTGCCAGCAGTGATCGAACTTCCCTCCCTTCTGGCTACACCTTC
>TRBV28|TRBJ1-4|.|TRBD1
CASSSSGTENEKLFF
TGTGCCAGCAGTTCATCCGGGACAGAAAATGAAAAACTGTTTTTT
>TRBV15|TRBJ1-6|.|.
CATSRDTGRGSPLHF
TGTGCCACCAGCAGAGACACAGGGAGGGGTTCACCCCTCCACTTT
>TRBV30|TRBJ2-7|.|.
CAWETSYEQYF
TGTGCCTGGGAGACAAGCTACGAGCAGTACTTC
>TRBV3-1/TRBV3-2|TRBJ2-7|.|TRBD2
CASSQGGSLGEQYF
TGTGCCAGCAGCCAAGGCGGGAGTCTAGGGGAGCAGTACTTC
>TRBV6-5|TRBJ1-1|once|TRBD1
CASSYIRGRIGTEAFF
TGTGCCAGCAGTTACATCAGGGGGCGAATCGGCACTGAAGCTTTCTTT
>TRBV6-5|TRBJ2-1|.|.
CASKRRINNEQFF
TGTGCCAGCAAACGGAGAATTAACAATGAGCAGTTCTTC
>TRBV19|TRBJ1-3|.|.
CASSIFWSSGNTIYF
TGTGCCAGTAGTATTTTTTGGAGCTCTGGAAACACCATATATTTT
>TRBV11-1|TRBJ2-1|.|.
CASSSRGQSSYNEQFF
TGTGCCAGCAGCTCCCGTGGACAGAGCTCCTACAATGAGCAGTTCTTC
>TRBV7-9|TRBJ1-2|.|TRBD1
CASSRPGDRGVYGYTF
TGTGCCAGCAGCCGACCCGGGGACAGGGGAGTCTATGGCTACACCTTC
>TRBV30|TRBJ1-2|few|.
CAWMGVGDKWVYGYTF
TGTGCCTGGATGGGGGTGGGGGACAAGTGGGTATACGGCTACACCTTC
>TRBV6-2/TRBV6-3|TRBJ1-1|.|.
CASSPTGMTEAFF
TGTGCCAGCAGCCCGACAGGTATGACTGAAGCTTTCTTT
>TRBV27|TRBJ1-1|.|.
CASSLQGRNTEAFF
TGTGCCAGCAGCCTGCAGGGGAGAAACACTGAAGCTTTCTTT
>TRBV19|TRBJ1-5|.|TRBD1
CASGMRGTGGQPQHF
TGTGCCAGTGGCATGAGGGGGACAGGGGGACAGCCCCAGCATTTT
>TRBV6-2/TRBV6-3|TRBJ2-7|.|.
CASSPRGEQYF
TGTGCCAGCAGTCCAAGGGGCGAGCAGTACTTC
>TRBV12-3/TRBV12-4|TRBJ1-1|once|.
CASSLGAKTFF
TGTGCCAGCAGTTTAGGGGCAAAAACTTTCTTT
>TRBV25-1|TRBJ1-1|.|TRBD1
CASSPGQGNTEAFF
TGTGCCAGCAGCCCGGGACAGGGGAACACTGAAGCTTTCTTT
>TRBV7-3|TRBJ2-3|.|TRBD2
CASSLSPGGSTDTQYF
TGTGCCAGCAGCTTAAGTCCGGGGGGGAGCACAGATACGCAGTATTTT
>TRBV4-3|TRBJ2-1|few|.
CASSQDLTTSSYNEQFF
TGCGCCAGCAGCCAAGATCTTACTACCAGCTCCTACAATGAGCAGTTCTTC